This is a list of T cell receptor beta chains from one sample in a study of T cell repertoires in cytomegalovirus infection. TCRdb passed the reads through MiXCR, listing each CDR3 protein once. The sample lists 350,000 to 400,000 distinct CDR3 sequences; just under 35% were seen once. Their antigens remain unidentified. Sequenced material: cultured PBMCs, taken from culture after CMV antigen stimulation. These receptors all stem from a human donor in good health (CMV status not recorded). Some clones in this sample may be carry-over from other donors' samples. Both conserved end residues are part of each CDR3. The order of the fields is V gene, J gene, D gene, clone size, CDR3 protein, CDR3 DNA. A D gene is named only where the DNA matches it firmly. Size values are once, few and many counts, or a class for expanded clones, and some rows have none.

>TRBV20-1|TRBJ1-6|TRBD1|-
CSARTGSNSPLHF
TGCAGTGCTAGGACAGGGAGTAATTCACCCCTCCACTTT
>TRBV7-9|TRBJ1-2|-|-
CASSYNRVGIDGYTF
TGTGCCAGCAGCTACAACAGGGTTGGAATCGATGGCTACACCTTC
>TRBV6-2/TRBV6-3|TRBJ2-1|-|-
CASREITMRQFF
TGTGCCAGCAGAGAAATTACAATGAGGCAGTTCTTC
>TRBV7-2|TRBJ1-6|TRBD1|many
CASSYRQGYNSPLHF
TGTGCCAGCAGCTACCGACAGGGATATAATTCACCCCTCCACTTT
>TRBV28|TRBJ2-1|-|few
CASSLRLTYNEQFF
TGTGCCAGCAGTTTGCGGCTGACCTACAATGAGCAGTTCTTC
>TRBV19|TRBJ2-3|TRBD1|-
CASSIYVGTGLTDTQYF
TGTGCCAGTAGTATATACGTCGGGACAGGGTTGACGGATACGCAGTATTTT
>TRBV6-5|TRBJ2-5|-|-
CASSPLVGGRETQYF
TGTGCCAGCAGTCCGTTGGTGGGGGGCAGAGAGACCCAGTACTTC
>TRBV6-4|TRBJ2-3|TRBD1|-
CASSDGQADTQYF
TGTGCCAGCAGTGACGGACAGGCGGATACGCAGTATTTT
>TRBV4-3|TRBJ1-5|-|-
CASSQEGRGGQPQHF
TGCGCCAGCAGCCAAGAGGGGAGGGGTGGTCAGCCCCAGCATTTT
>TRBV27|TRBJ2-3|-|-
CASSSLDTTDTQYF
TGTGCCAGCAGTTCCCTGGACACCACAGATACGCAGTATTTT
>TRBV15|TRBJ2-5|TRBD2|-
CATSPSAGGPRETQYF
TGTGCCACCAGCCCCTCAGCGGGAGGGCCGAGGGAGACCCAGTACTTC
>TRBV6-2/TRBV6-3|TRBJ2-7|-|-
CASSWVDAGRQYF
TGTGCCAGCAGTTGGGTAGACGCGGGACGTCAGTACTTC
>TRBV7-6|TRBJ2-3|-|-
CASTEAPSTATDTQYF
TGTGCCAGCACCGAAGCCCCGTCCACGGCCACAGATACGCAGTATTTT
>TRBV28|TRBJ2-2|-|few
CASRLERTEVGELFF
TGTGCCAGCAGACTCGAGCGGACTGAGGTCGGGGAGCTGTTTTTT
>TRBV19|TRBJ2-1|-|-
CASSMGTTSYNEQFF
TGTGCCAGTAGTATGGGGACAACCTCCTACAATGAGCAGTTCTTC
>TRBV20-1|TRBJ2-5|TRBD2|-
CSAYNGGDPGQETQYF
TGCAGTGCTTACAACGGGGGGGATCCAGGCCAAGAGACCCAGTACTTC
>TRBV28|TRBJ2-1|-|-
CATYWSAEQFF
TGTGCCACCTACTGGTCGGCTGAGCAGTTCTTC
>TRBV28|TRBJ2-5|-|-
CASDQGRRRQETQYF
TGTGCCAGCGACCAGGGTAGGAGGAGACAAGAGACCCAGTACTTC
>TRBV2|TRBJ2-2|-|-
CASQSGIPTGELFF
TGTGCCAGCCAGAGCGGAATCCCCACCGGGGAGCTGTTTTTT
>TRBV28|TRBJ2-1|-|few
CASSRDSGAYNEQFF
TGTGCCAGCAGTCGAGATTCGGGAGCTTACAATGAGCAGTTCTTC
>TRBV7-2|TRBJ2-5|-|many
CASSSSYRVTETQYF
TGTGCCAGCAGCTCGAGCTATAGAGTTACAGAGACCCAGTACTTC
>TRBV19|TRBJ2-5|-|few
CASSISGTRPQETQYF
TGTGCCAGTAGTATTTCCGGGACGCGACCTCAAGAGACCCAGTACTTC
>TRBV27|TRBJ2-1|TRBD2|few
CASSTTSGRKGEQFF
TGTGCCAGCAGTACTACTAGCGGGAGAAAGGGTGAGCAGTTCTTC
>TRBV7-8|TRBJ1-1|TRBD1|-
CASSLEGQGASRAFF
TGTGCCAGCAGCTTAGAGGGGCAGGGGGCCTCGAGAGCTTTCTTT
>TRBV7-2|TRBJ2-1|-|many
CASKATPNNEQFF
TGTGCCAGCAAGGCAACACCTAACAATGAGCAGTTCTTC
>TRBV28|TRBJ2-3|TRBD2|many
CASSKRAGFTDTQYF
TGTGCCAGCAGTAAGAGAGCGGGATTCACAGATACGCAGTATTTT
>TRBV7-2|TRBJ1-4|TRBD1|-
CASSLDLAGGLEKLFF
TGTGCCAGCAGCTTAGATCTGGCAGGGGGTCTGGAAAAACTGTTTTTT
>TRBV2|TRBJ1-3|TRBD1|-
CASSEQGVSSGNTIYF
TGTGCCAGCAGTGAACAGGGGGTGAGCTCTGGAAACACCATATATTTT
>TRBV12-3/TRBV12-4|TRBJ2-5|-|many
CASSFSGQETQYF
TGTGCCAGCAGCTTCTCTGGCCAAGAGACCCAGTACTTC
>TRBV7-2|TRBJ1-2|-|many
CASSSKGGQNINYGYTF
TGTGCCAGCAGCTCGAAAGGGGGACAAAATATCAACTATGGCTACACCTTC
>TRBV4-1|TRBJ1-3|TRBD1|-
CASSHHRGENTIYF
TGCGCCAGCAGCCACCACAGGGGTGAAAACACCATATATTTT
>TRBV6-2/TRBV6-3|TRBJ2-1|-|-
CASWSVRHNEQFF
TGTGCCAGTTGGTCCGTGAGGCACAATGAGCAGTTCTTC
>TRBV4-1|TRBJ2-3|-|-
CASSQGLGEDTQYF
TGCGCCAGCAGCCAGGGTCTAGGGGAAGATACGCAGTATTTT
>TRBV7-2|TRBJ1-1|-|few
CASSLMERAEAFF
TGTGCCAGCAGCTTAATGGAAAGGGCTGAAGCTTTCTTT
>TRBV19|TRBJ2-6|-|few
CASTHTAGNSNSGANVLTF
TGTGCCAGTACCCATACCGCCGGGAACTCCAACTCTGGGGCCAACGTCCTGACTTTC
>TRBV4-3|TRBJ2-1|TRBD2|-
CASSQGTSRGEQFF
TGCGCCAGCAGCCAAGGGACTAGTCGGGGTGAGCAGTTCTTC
>TRBV7-2|TRBJ2-1|TRBD1|few
CASSSSGTGGVNEQFF
TGTGCCAGCAGCTCTTCGGGGACAGGGGGGGTGAATGAGCAGTTCTTC
>TRBV7-2|TRBJ2-1|-|few
CASSVQYSDEQFF
TGTGCCAGCAGCGTCCAGTATTCGGATGAGCAGTTCTTC
>TRBV7-2|TRBJ1-5|-|once
CASSPGQSGNQPQHF
TGTGCCAGCAGCCCCGGACAGTCAGGCAATCAGCCCCAGCATTTT
>TRBV5-6|TRBJ2-5|-|once
CASSLLSTTSQETQYF
TGTGCCAGCAGCTTGCTGTCTACCACCAGCCAAGAGACCCAGTACTTC
>TRBV5-5|TRBJ1-2|-|-
CASSLQSNYGYTF
TGTGCCAGCAGCTTGCAGAGTAACTATGGCTACACCTTC
>TRBV6-2/TRBV6-3|TRBJ1-1|-|-
CASNAGRENTEAFF
TGTGCCAGCAACGCTGGTCGGGAGAACACTGAAGCTTTCTTT
>TRBV7-6|TRBJ1-1|TRBD1|-
CASSLVGRGPGTEAFF
TGTGCCAGCAGCTTAGTGGGCAGGGGGCCGGGCACTGAAGCTTTCTTT
>TRBV2|TRBJ2-5|-|-
CAIRLSAGSQETQYF
TGTGCTATCCGATTATCAGCGGGCAGCCAAGAGACCCAGTACTTC
>TRBV7-2|TRBJ2-5|-|-
CASSEAVNLQETQYF
TGTGCCAGCAGCGAGGCAGTGAATCTACAAGAGACCCAGTACTTC
>TRBV27|TRBJ2-1|TRBD2|-
CATYSGRYDEQFF
TGTGCCACCTATAGCGGGAGGTACGATGAGCAGTTCTTC
>TRBV19|TRBJ2-3|-|-
CASSIVASGTDTQYF
TGTGCCAGTAGTATCGTCGCTAGCGGCACAGATACGCAGTATTTT
>TRBV6-5|TRBJ2-1|TRBD2|once
CATGKAGSSYNEQFF
TGTGCCACCGGAAAAGCGGGAAGCTCCTACAATGAGCAGTTCTTC
>TRBV6-6|TRBJ2-7|TRBD1|few
CASNLGTGQDEQYF
TGTGCCAGCAACCTCGGGACAGGCCAGGATGAGCAGTACTTC
>TRBV6-2/TRBV6-3|TRBJ2-1|-|-
CASSYRARHNEQFF
TGTGCCAGCAGTTATCGGGCGCGCCACAATGAGCAGTTCTTC
>TRBV7-2|TRBJ1-1|-|many
CASSAQKHTEAFF
TGTGCCAGCAGCGCTCAGAAACACACTGAAGCTTTCTTT
>TRBV24-1|TRBJ1-5|-|few
CATSDWGNQPQHF
TGTGCCACCAGTGATTGGGGCAATCAGCCCCAGCATTTT
>TRBV11-3|TRBJ2-1|TRBD1|-
CAISAGTGWNEQFF
TGTGCCATCAGCGCCGGGACAGGGTGGAATGAGCAGTTCTTC
>TRBV7-3|TRBJ2-2|TRBD2|-
CASSSPSGRSTGELFF
TGTGCCAGCAGCTCCCCTAGCGGGAGGAGCACCGGGGAGCTGTTTTTT
>TRBV12-3/TRBV12-4|TRBJ1-5|TRBD1|-
CASRGQSYNQPQHF
TGTGCCAGCAGGGGACAGTCGTACAATCAGCCCCAGCATTTT
>TRBV7-9|TRBJ2-3|TRBD2|few
CASSSPLAGGRADTQYF
TGTGCCAGCAGCTCGCCCCTTGCGGGAGGGCGTGCAGATACGCAGTATTTT